This TCR beta chain came from a study of vaccination and CD4 T cells after COVID-19. At the Johns Hopkins FTIC core, DNA taken from cultured CD4+ T cells was sequenced by way of the Oncomine TCR Beta short-read assay. A single record per CDR3 protein comes from TCRdb applying MiXCR to the PCR reads. This sample has about 6,600 distinct CDR3 sequences, with just under 30% found just once. The treatment denotes: roughly 11-day PBMC culture with coronavirus spike peptide pools or control peptides (ViraFEST assay). Those CD4+ T cells from the unexposed donor predate the COVID-19 pandemic (2011-2018). Fresh replacement IL-2 medium substituted for half the medium on days 3 and 7. About this clonotype: What it binds is unknown. This CDR3 fails to terminate in the conserved phenylalanine or tryptophan, so it likely reflects a read error.

There are 15 residues in the CDR3. Trimming at V came to 3 bases and at J to 1 base, leaving 5 bases not matched to a gene. In germline, CDR1 is KGHSH, CDR2 LQKENI. Sequencing used CD4+ T cells from blood, cultured in vitro. This sequence was found in a human donor in good health. The chain carries TRBV18 and TRBJ2-7; TRBD2 matches 8 bases. CDR3 loop: CASSPELAVSYEQYI. In DNA form, the CDR3 reads TGTGCCAGCTCACCGGAACTAGCGGTGTCCTACGAGCAGTACATC.